This T cell receptor beta chain was profiled in a study of blood T cells in healthy people across ages. This CDR3 has 12 amino acids. The V end was cut by 1 base, the J end by 8 bases, with 9 bases between. Germline loops: CDR1 SGHRS, CDR2 YFSETQ. Through a sample-barcoded 5' primer and a J-beta primer mix, a second PCR was run for about 7 to 12 cycles. TCRdb itself ran the 5' RACE reads through MiXCR, one entry per CDR3 protein. Among fewer than 950,000 distinct CDR3 sequences listed, about 34% were seen once. This TCR came from a man aged 18 to 29 in good health. V and J are TRBV5-1 and TRBJ1-2; perhaps TRBD1 as D (5 bases). The sample consisted of blood. The CDR3 DNA reads as TGCGCCAGCAGCTTGATGGGGGAAGGCTACACCTTC. Protein: CASSLMGEGYTF.